This is a list of T cell receptor beta chains from one sample in a study of T cell responses to AZD1222 COVID-19 vaccine. Repertoires were generated with immunoSEQ multiplex PCR, while TCRdb's copy carries only in-frame clones and drops some. The sample shows more than 150,000 clones, around nine tenths of them seen only once. Specimen: peripheral blood, collected 28 days after the second AZD1222 dose. The receptors derive from an adult who received the AZD1222 COVID-19 vaccine. The CDR3 runs from the conserved cysteine through the conserved F or W. D genes are given only for firm matches. Not all rows give a size; the values are once, few, many and, for expanded clones, a class.

D gene: TRBD1
V gene: TRBV11-2
J gene: TRBJ2-1
clone size: NA
CDR3 DNA: TGTGCCAGCAGCTCCGAGGGACAGGGCTACAATGAGCAGTTCTTC
CDR3 protein: CASSSEGQGYNEQFF

D gene: NA
V gene: TRBV6-2/TRBV6-3
J gene: TRBJ2-7
clone size: NA
CDR3 DNA: TGTGCCAGCAGTTCCGGGGCGGTAAACGAGCAGTACTTC
CDR3 protein: CASSSGAVNEQYF

D gene: NA
V gene: TRBV7-2
J gene: TRBJ1-2
clone size: NA
CDR3 DNA: TGTGCCAGCAGCTTGAATAGGGTCTATGGCTACACCTTC
CDR3 protein: CASSLNRVYGYTF

D gene: NA
V gene: TRBV29-1
J gene: TRBJ2-7
clone size: once
CDR3 DNA: TGCAGCGCCCGACCGGGACAAGCCTACGAGCAGTACTTC
CDR3 protein: CSARPGQAYEQYF

D gene: TRBD1
V gene: TRBV18
J gene: TRBJ2-5
clone size: NA
CDR3 DNA: TGTGCCAGCTCACCAGCGCGGGTGGGGACAGGTCCGGGAGAGACCCAGTACTTC
CDR3 protein: CASSPARVGTGPGETQYF

D gene: TRBD1
V gene: TRBV30
J gene: TRBJ2-3
clone size: NA
CDR3 DNA: TGTGCCTGGAGTGTAGGGACAGGGCACACAGATACGCAGTATTTT
CDR3 protein: CAWSVGTGHTDTQYF

D gene: NA
V gene: TRBV4-1
J gene: TRBJ1-2
clone size: NA
CDR3 DNA: TGCGCCAGCAGCCAAGATGGCCGGGAACAGGGCTATGGCTACACCTTC
CDR3 protein: CASSQDGREQGYGYTF

D gene: NA
V gene: TRBV9
J gene: TRBJ2-3
clone size: NA
CDR3 DNA: TGTGCCAGCAGCGAACTGACCGGGACTTCCACAGATACGCAGTATTTT
CDR3 protein: CASSELTGTSTDTQYF

D gene: NA
V gene: TRBV3-1/TRBV3-2
J gene: TRBJ2-1
clone size: NA
CDR3 DNA: TGTGCCAGCAGCCAAGACAGAAACTACAATGAGCAGTTCTTC
CDR3 protein: CASSQDRNYNEQFF

D gene: TRBD1
V gene: TRBV2
J gene: TRBJ2-1
clone size: NA
CDR3 DNA: TGTGCCAGCAGTGTATCCGGGACAGTTCTGTTCTTC
CDR3 protein: CASSVSGTVLFF

D gene: NA
V gene: TRBV7-2
J gene: TRBJ1-2
clone size: NA
CDR3 DNA: TGTGCCAGCAGCTTAGCCCCGTCGGACAGTGCTAACTATGGCTACACCTTC
CDR3 protein: CASSLAPSDSANYGYTF

D gene: TRBD1
V gene: TRBV7-2
J gene: TRBJ2-1
clone size: NA
CDR3 DNA: TGTGCCAGCAGCTTAGTACCGGGACAGGTATACAATGAGCAGTTCTTC
CDR3 protein: CASSLVPGQVYNEQFF

D gene: NA
V gene: TRBV7-2
J gene: TRBJ1-5
clone size: NA
CDR3 DNA: TGTGCCAGCAGCTTAAGGGGAGACAACAATCAGCCCCAGCATTTT
CDR3 protein: CASSLRGDNNQPQHF

D gene: NA
V gene: TRBV5-8
J gene: TRBJ1-4
clone size: NA
CDR3 DNA: TGTGCCAGCAGCCTACAGTCTAATGAAAAACTGTTTTTT
CDR3 protein: CASSLQSNEKLFF

D gene: TRBD2
V gene: TRBV14
J gene: TRBJ2-1
clone size: NA
CDR3 DNA: TGTGCCAGCAGCCCCCCGGGGGGTGGCAATGAGCAGTTCTTC
CDR3 protein: CASSPPGGGNEQFF

D gene: NA
V gene: TRBV4-3
J gene: TRBJ1-2
clone size: NA
CDR3 DNA: TGCGCCAGCAGCCAAGATGTGGACAGTGGTAACTATGGCTACACCTTC
CDR3 protein: CASSQDVDSGNYGYTF

D gene: TRBD2
V gene: TRBV27
J gene: TRBJ2-7
clone size: NA
CDR3 DNA: TGTGCCAGCAGGCCCATTAGCGGGATTAAATACGAGCAGTACTTC
CDR3 protein: CASRPISGIKYEQYF

D gene: TRBD1
V gene: TRBV3-1/TRBV3-2
J gene: TRBJ1-5
clone size: NA
CDR3 DNA: TGTGCCAGCAGCTTGACAGGGCCAAATCAGCCCCAGCATTTT
CDR3 protein: CASSLTGPNQPQHF

D gene: TRBD1
V gene: TRBV6-1
J gene: TRBJ1-5
clone size: NA
CDR3 DNA: TGTGCCAGCAGTGAATTGGACAGGCTTCAGCCCCAGCATTTT
CDR3 protein: CASSELDRLQPQHF